This section outlines one T cell receptor (beta chain) sequence together with its context. Its specificity is unknown. The data were obtained in a study of cytomegalovirus exposure and HLA in healthy donors. Study-wide results and caveats: The sole available immune exposure information was CMV serostatus. Common viral pathogens seemed to be connected with several of the most significant clusters, according to a later analysis. In a later analysis, a genetic analysis reported fewer productive-TCR N-insertions in an Asian-associated ancestry cluster than the cohort average.

Germline V CDR1 and CDR2: SEHNR, FQNEAQ (reference sequence). The CDR3 consists of 11 residues. V gave up 6 bases and J gave up 7 bases, with 9 bases separating them. This cohort consisted of healthy bone marrow donors. PCR involved 60 Vbeta and 13 Jbeta primers. The method was immunoSEQ multiplex PCR; TCRdb's version includes in-frame clones alone and lacks a portion of them. The sample holds 140,000 or so clones; around 80% are singletons and the top ten take roughly 9.7%. This TCR was sampled from a woman aged 55-69 years in good health and CMV-seropositive. What was sequenced was PBMCs. The gene calls are TRBV7-9 and TRBJ2-5, with a weak D call TRBD2 (7 bases). The CDR3 DNA sequence: TGTGCCAGCAGGAGGGGGGGGACCCAGTACTTC. This gives the protein CASRRGGTQYF.